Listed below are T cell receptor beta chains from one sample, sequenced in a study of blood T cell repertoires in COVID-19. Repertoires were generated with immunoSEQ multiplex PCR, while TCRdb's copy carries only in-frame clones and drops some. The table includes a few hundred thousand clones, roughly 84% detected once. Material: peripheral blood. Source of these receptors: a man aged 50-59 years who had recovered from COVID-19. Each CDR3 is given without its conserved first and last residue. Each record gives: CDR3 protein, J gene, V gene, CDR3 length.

ASSLGRGAGGYEQY,TRBJ2-7,TRBV5-1,14
ASNAGALNTEAF,TRBJ1-1,TRBV19,12
ASSLTSGYNEQF,TRBJ2-1,TRBV7-2,12
ASSLIAGAPGEQY,TRBJ2-7,TRBV3-1/TRBV3-2,13
ASSVEGQGARGYT,TRBJ1-2,TRBV9,13
ASSLTGNYEQY,TRBJ2-7,TRBV28,11
ASMDLGIQGSHEQY,TRBJ2-7,TRBV10-2,14
AWSPMTSGSPYEQY,TRBJ2-7,TRBV30,14
ASSLFGTGTYEQY,TRBJ2-7,TRBV5-6,13
ASSLVAGQVSGANVLT,TRBJ2-6,TRBV5-6,16
ASSPPGLAGGQF,TRBJ2-1,TRBV19,12
ASSSGEKRQGENPSYNEQF,TRBJ2-1,TRBV5-1,19
ASSWDRSHEQF,TRBJ2-1,TRBV5-1,11
ASSYSLAGDEETQY,TRBJ2-5,TRBV6-7,14
ASSLGLLTEAF,TRBJ1-1,TRBV11-2,11